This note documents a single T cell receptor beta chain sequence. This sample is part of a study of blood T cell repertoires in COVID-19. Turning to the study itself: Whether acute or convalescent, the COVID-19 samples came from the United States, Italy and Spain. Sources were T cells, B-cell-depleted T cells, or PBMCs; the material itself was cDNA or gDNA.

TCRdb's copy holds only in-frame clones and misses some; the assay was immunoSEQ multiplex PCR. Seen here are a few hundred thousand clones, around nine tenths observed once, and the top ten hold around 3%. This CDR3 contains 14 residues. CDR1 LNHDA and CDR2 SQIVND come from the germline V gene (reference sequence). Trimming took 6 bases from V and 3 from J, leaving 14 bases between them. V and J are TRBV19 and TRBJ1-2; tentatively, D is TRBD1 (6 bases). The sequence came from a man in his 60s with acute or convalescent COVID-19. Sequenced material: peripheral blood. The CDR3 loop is CASRPDRPYYGYTF. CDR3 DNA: TGTGCCAGTAGACCAGACAGGCCCTACTATGGCTACACCTTC.